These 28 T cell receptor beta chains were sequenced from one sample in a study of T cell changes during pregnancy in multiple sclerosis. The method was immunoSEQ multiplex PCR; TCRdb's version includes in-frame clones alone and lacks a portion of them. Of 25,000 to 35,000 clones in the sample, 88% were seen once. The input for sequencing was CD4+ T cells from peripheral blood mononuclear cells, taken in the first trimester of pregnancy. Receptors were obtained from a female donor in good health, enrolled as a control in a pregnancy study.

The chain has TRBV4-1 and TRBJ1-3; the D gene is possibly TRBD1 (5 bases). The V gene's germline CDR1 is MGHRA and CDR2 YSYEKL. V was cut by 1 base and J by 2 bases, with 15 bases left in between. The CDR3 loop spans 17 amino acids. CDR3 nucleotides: TGCGCCAGCAGCCAAGTTTTAGTAAAGGGGCCTGGAAACACCATATATTTT. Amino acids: CASSQVLVKGPGNTIYF.

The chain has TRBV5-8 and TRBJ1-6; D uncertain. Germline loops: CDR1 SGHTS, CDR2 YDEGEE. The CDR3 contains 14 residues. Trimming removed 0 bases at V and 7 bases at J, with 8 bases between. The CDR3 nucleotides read TGTGCCAGCAGCTTGGAACGGAGAAATTCACCCCTCCACTTT. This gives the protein CASSLERRNSPLHF. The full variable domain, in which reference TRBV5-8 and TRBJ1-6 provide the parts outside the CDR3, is EAGVTQSPTHLIKTRGQQATLRCSPISGHTSVYWYQQALGLGLQFLLWYDEGEERNRGNFPPRFSGRQFPNYSSELNVNALELEDSALYLCASSLERRNSPLHFGNGTRLTVT.

CDR3: CASSFSPLTTSGGEETQYF. CDR3 DNA: TGTGCCAGCAGTTTCTCCCCCTTGACTACTAGCGGGGGGGAAGAGACCCAGTACTTC. The chain employs TRBV27 and TRBJ2-5; 13 positions agree with TRBD2. The CDR3 contains 19 residues. J gave up 3 bases and V 3 bases, and 13 bases lay outside the gene matches. In germline, CDR1 is MNHEY, CDR2 SMNVEV (reference sequence).

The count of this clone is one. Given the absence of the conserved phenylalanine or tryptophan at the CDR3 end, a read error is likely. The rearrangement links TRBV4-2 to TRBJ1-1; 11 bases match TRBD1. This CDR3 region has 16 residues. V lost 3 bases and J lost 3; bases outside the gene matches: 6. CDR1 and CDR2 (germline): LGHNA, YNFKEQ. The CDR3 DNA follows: TGTGCCAGCAGCCAGGGGACGGGACAGGGGGACACTGAAGCTTTCCTT. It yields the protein CASSQGTGQGDTEAFL.

CDR3 region: CAWSARADQPQHF. Here the CDR3 DNA reads TGTGCCTGGAGTGCCAGGGCCGATCAGCCCCAGCATTTT. The genes are TRBV30 and TRBJ1-5, with D possibly matching TRBD1 (5 bases). The length of the CDR3 is 13 residues. CDR1 and CDR2 from the germline V gene are GTSNPN and SVGIG (reference sequence). Trimming removed 1 base at V and 5 bases at J, with 9 bases between. The variable domain in full, with the rest retrieved from reference TRBV30 and TRBJ1-5, is SQTIHQWPATLVQPVGSPLSLECTVEGTSNPNLYWYRQAAGRGLQLLFYSVGIGQISSEVPQNLSASRPQDRQFILSSKKLLLSDSGFYLCAWSARADQPQHFGDGTRLSIL.

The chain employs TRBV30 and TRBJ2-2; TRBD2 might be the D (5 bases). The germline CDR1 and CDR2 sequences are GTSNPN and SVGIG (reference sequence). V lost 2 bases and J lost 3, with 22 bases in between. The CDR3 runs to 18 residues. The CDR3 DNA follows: TGTGCCTGGAGTCCCCCCCACCGATCTAGGGAGTACACCGGGGAGCTGTTTTTT. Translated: CAWSPPHRSREYTGELFF.

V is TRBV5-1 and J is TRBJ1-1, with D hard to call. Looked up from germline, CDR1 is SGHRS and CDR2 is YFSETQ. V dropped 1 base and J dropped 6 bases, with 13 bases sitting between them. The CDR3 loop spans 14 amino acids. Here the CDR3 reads CASSLTSGIAEAFF. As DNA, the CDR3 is TGCGCCAGCAGCTTGACATCAGGAATCGCTGAAGCTTTCTTT.

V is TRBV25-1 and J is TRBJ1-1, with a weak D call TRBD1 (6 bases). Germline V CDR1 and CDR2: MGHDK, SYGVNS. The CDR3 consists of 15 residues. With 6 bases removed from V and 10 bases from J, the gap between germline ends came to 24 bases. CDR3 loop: CASSSLRGTDPGAFF. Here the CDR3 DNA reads TGTGCCAGCAGCTCCCTGAGGGGGACCGACCCCGGAGCTTTCTTT.

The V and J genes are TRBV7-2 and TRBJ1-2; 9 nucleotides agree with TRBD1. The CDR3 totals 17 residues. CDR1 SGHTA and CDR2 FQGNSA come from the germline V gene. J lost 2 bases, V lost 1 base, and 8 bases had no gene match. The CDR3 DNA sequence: TGTGCCAGCAGCTTAGACCGAGGACAGGGGCGGAACTATGGCTACACCTTC. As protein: CASSLDRGQGRNYGYTF.

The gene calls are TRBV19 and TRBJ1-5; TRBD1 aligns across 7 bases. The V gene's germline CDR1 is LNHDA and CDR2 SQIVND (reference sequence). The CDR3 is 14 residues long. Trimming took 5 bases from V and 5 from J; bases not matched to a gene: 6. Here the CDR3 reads CASSGGQFYQPQHF. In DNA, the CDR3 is TGTGCCAGTAGTGGGGGACAGTTTTATCAGCCCCAGCATTTT.

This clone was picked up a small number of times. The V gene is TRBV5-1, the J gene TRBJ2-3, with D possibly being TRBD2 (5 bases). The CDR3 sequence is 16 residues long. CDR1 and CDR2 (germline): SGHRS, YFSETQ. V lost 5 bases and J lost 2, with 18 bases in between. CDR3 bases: TGCGCCAGCAGACTAAAGAGGGCTACCTCCACAGATACGCAGTATTTT. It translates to CASRLKRATSTDTQYF.

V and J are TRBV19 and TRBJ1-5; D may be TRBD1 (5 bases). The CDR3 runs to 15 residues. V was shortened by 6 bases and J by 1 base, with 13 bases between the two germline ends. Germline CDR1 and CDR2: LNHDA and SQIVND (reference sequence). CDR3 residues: CASSLGDNSNQPQHF. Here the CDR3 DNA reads TGTGCCAGTAGCCTAGGGGATAACAGCAATCAGCCCCAGCATTTT.

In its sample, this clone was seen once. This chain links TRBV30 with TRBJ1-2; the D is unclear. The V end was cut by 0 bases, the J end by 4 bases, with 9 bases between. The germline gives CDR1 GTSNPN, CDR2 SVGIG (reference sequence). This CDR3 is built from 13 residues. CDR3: CAWSVLAVYGYTF. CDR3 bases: TGTGCCTGGAGTGTCCTGGCAGTCTATGGCTACACCTTC.

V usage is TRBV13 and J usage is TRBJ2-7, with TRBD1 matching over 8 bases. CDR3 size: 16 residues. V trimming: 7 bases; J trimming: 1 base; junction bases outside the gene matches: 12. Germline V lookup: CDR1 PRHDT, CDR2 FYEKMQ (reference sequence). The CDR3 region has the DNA TGTGCCAGCAATTACAGGGGGTCGCCGATTTCCTACGAGCAGTACTTC. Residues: CASNYRGSPISYEQYF.

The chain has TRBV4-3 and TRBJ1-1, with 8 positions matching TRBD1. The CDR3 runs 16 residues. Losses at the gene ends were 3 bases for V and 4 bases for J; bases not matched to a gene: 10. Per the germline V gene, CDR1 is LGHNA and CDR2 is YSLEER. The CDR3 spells CASSHYLGQEATEAFF. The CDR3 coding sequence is TGCGCCAGCAGCCACTATCTGGGACAGGAGGCCACTGAAGCTTTCTTT.

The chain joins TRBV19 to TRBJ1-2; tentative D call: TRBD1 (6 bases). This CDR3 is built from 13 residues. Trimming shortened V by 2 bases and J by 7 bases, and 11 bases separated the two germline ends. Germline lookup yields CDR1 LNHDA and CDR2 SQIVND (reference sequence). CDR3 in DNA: TGTGCCAGTAGTATAAACAGGGACCGTGGCTACACCTTC. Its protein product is CASSINRDRGYTF.

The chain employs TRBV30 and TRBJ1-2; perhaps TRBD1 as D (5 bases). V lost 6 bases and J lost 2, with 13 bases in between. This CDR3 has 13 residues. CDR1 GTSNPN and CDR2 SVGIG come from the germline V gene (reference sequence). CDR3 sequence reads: CACSGLLNYGYTF. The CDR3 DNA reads TGTGCCTGTTCGGGACTGTTGAACTATGGCTACACCTTC.

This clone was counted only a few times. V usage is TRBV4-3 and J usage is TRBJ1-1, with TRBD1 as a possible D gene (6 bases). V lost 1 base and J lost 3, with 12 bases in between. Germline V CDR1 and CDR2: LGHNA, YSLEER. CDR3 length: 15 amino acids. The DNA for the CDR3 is TGCGCCAGCAGCCAAGGGGACAATAGTTACACTGAAGCTTTCTTT. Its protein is CASSQGDNSYTEAFF.

The CDR3 DNA is TGTGCCAGTAGTGACAGGGGCGACTATGGCTACACCTTC. The encoded protein is CASSDRGDYGYTF. The genes are TRBV19 and TRBJ1-2; TRBD1 matches at 8 bases. Per the germline V gene, CDR1 is LNHDA and CDR2 is SQIVND (reference sequence). V lost 5 bases and J lost 3; bases outside the gene matches: 2. The CDR3 loop spans 13 amino acids.

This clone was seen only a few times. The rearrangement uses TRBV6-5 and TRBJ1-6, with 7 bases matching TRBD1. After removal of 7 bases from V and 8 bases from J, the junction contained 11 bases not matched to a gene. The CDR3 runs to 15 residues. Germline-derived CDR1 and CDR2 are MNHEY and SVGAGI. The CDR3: CASTPSGTAYSPLHF. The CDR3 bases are TGTGCCAGCACTCCATCCGGGACAGCTTATTCACCCCTCCACTTT.

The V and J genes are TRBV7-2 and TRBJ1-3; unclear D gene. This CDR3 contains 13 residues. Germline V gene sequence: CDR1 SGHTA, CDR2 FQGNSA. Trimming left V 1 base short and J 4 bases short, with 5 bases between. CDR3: CASSLVQGNTIYF. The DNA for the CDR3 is TGTGCCAGCAGCTTAGTACAGGGAAACACCATATATTTT.

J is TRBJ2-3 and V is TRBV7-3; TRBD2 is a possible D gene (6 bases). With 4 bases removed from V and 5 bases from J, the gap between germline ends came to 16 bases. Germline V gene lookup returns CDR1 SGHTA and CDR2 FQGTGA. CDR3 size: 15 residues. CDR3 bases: TGTGCCAGCAGCTCGACGACGCAGGGACTAGATACGCAGTATTTT. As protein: CASSSTTQGLDTQYF.

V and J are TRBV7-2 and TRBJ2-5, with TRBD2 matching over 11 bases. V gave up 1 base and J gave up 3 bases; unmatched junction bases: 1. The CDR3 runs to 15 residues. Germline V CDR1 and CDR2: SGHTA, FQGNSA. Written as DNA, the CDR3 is TGTGCCAGCAGCTTAGGTAGCGGGGGGGAAGAGACCCAGTACTTC. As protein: CASSLGSGGEETQYF.

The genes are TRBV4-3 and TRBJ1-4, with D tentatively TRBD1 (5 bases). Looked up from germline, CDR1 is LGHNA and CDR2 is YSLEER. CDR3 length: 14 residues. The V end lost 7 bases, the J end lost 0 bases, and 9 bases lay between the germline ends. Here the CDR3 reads CASTKDTTNEKLFF. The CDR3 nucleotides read TGCGCCAGCACAAAGGACACAACTAATGAAAAACTGTTTTTT.

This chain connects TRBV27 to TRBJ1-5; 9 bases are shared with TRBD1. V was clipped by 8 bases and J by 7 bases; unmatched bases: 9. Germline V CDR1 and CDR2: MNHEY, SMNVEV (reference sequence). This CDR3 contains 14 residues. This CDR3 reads CASGWITGGQPQHF. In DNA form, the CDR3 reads TGTGCCAGCGGGTGGATAACAGGGGGCCAGCCCCAGCATTTT.

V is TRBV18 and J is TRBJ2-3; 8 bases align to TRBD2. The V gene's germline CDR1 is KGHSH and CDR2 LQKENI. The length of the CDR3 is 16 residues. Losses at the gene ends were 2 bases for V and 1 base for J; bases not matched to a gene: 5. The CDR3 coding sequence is TGTGCCAGCTCACCATTTATGACTAGCGGCACAGATACGCAGTATTTT. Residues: CASSPFMTSGTDTQYF.

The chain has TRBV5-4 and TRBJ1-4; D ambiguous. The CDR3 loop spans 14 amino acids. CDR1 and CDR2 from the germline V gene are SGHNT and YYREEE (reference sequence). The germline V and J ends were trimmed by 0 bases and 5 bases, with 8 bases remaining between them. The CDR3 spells CASSLAAGNEKLFF. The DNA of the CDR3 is TGTGCCAGCAGCTTGGCCGCAGGAAATGAAAAACTGTTTTTT. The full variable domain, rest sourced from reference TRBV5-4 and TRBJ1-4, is ETGVTQSPTHLIKTRGQQVTLRCSSQSGHNTVSWYQQALGQGPQFIFQYYREEENGRGNFPPRFSGLQFPNYSSELNVNALELDDSALYLCASSLAAGNEKLFFGSGTQLSVL.

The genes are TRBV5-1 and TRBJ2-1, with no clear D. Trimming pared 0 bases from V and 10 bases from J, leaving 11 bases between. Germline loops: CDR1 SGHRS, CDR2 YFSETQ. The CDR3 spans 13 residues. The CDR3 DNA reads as TGCGCCAGCAGCTTGGGCAGGCATAACGAGCAGTTCTTC. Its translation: CASSLGRHNEQFF.